Listed below are T cell receptor beta chains from one sample, sequenced in a study of T cells in Graves' hyperthyroidism and ophthalmopathy. TCRdb reprocessed the multiplex PCR reads via MiXCR and lists one record per CDR3 protein. The top ten hold about 20% of the sample, which has fewer than 500,000 distinct CDR3 sequences, around an eighth seen once. Sample: blood. The receptors were gathered from a man aged 25-40 years with Graves' hyperthyroidism that later progressed to Graves' ophthalmopathy. The CDR3 runs from the conserved cysteine through the conserved F or W. The order of the fields is CDR3 DNA, CDR3 protein, D gene, V gene, clone size, J gene. A D gene is named only where the DNA matches it firmly. A row's size may be missing; if present it is once, few, many or a size class.

CDR3 DNA: TGTGCCAGCAGTTTTGTCAGGGGGCTGAATAATTCACCCCTCCACTTT
CDR3 protein: CASSFVRGLNNSPLHF
D gene: TRBD1
V gene: TRBV6-1
clone size: many
J gene: TRBJ1-6

CDR3 DNA: TGTGCCACCAGTGCTCGACAGAAAGGGGGCTACACCTTC
CDR3 protein: CATSARQKGGYTF
D gene: .
V gene: TRBV24-1
clone size: few
J gene: TRBJ1-2

CDR3 DNA: TGTGCCAGCAGCCACAACTCAGCGTACTTGGAAAGCTCCTATAATTCACCCCTCCACTTT
CDR3 protein: CASSHNSAYLESSYNSPLHF
D gene: .
V gene: TRBV7-8
clone size: few
J gene: TRBJ1-6

CDR3 DNA: TGTGCCAGCAGCTCAGAGGGGCGGGCCTCCAATCAGCCCCAGCATTTT
CDR3 protein: CASSSEGRASNQPQHF
D gene: .
V gene: TRBV7-8
clone size: many
J gene: TRBJ1-5

CDR3 DNA: TGTGCCAGCAGCGTAGTTGGGGACGATAGACCAGATACGCAGTATTTT
CDR3 protein: CASSVVGDDRPDTQYF
D gene: .
V gene: TRBV9
clone size: .
J gene: TRBJ2-3

CDR3 DNA: TGTGCCAGCAGCTTGGCTCGGGGTGAGAATCAGCCCCAGCATTTT
CDR3 protein: CASSLARGENQPQHF
D gene: .
V gene: TRBV4-2
clone size: many
J gene: TRBJ1-5

CDR3 DNA: TGTGCCAGCAGCTCAGACAGGGCCTACGAGCAGTACTTC
CDR3 protein: CASSSDRAYEQYF
D gene: TRBD1
V gene: TRBV11-2
clone size: many
J gene: TRBJ2-7

CDR3 DNA: TGCGCCAGCAGCCCTAGAGGAGGGAGCGGGGCTTACGAGCAGTACTTC
CDR3 protein: CASSPRGGSGAYEQYF
D gene: TRBD2
V gene: TRBV4-1
clone size: few
J gene: TRBJ2-7

CDR3 DNA: TGTGCCAGCAGCTCCGACAGAGATCAGCCCCAGCATTTT
CDR3 protein: CASSSDRDQPQHF
D gene: .
V gene: TRBV12-3/TRBV12-4
clone size: many
J gene: TRBJ1-5

CDR3 DNA: TGTGCCAGCGGGGACAGTTTGAATGAAAAACTGTTTTTT
CDR3 protein: CASGDSLNEKLFF
D gene: TRBD1
V gene: TRBV2
clone size: many
J gene: TRBJ1-4

CDR3 DNA: TGTGCCAGCAGCTTAGCGGCTAATTCACCCCTCCACTTT
CDR3 protein: CASSLAANSPLHF
D gene: .
V gene: TRBV7-8
clone size: many
J gene: TRBJ1-6

CDR3 DNA: TGCAGTGCTAGTGTAGGGGTTGGCAATCAGCCCCAGCATTTT
CDR3 protein: CSASVGVGNQPQHF
D gene: .
V gene: TRBV20-1
clone size: many
J gene: TRBJ1-5

CDR3 DNA: TGTGCCAGCAGCTTCAGAGGGGACGAGCAGTACTTC
CDR3 protein: CASSFRGDEQYF
D gene: .
V gene: TRBV11-3
clone size: many
J gene: TRBJ2-7

CDR3 DNA: TGCAGTGCGAACTACAGGGGGCCTGGGGCCAACGTCCTGACTTTC
CDR3 protein: CSANYRGPGANVLTF
D gene: TRBD1
V gene: TRBV20-1
clone size: .
J gene: TRBJ2-6

CDR3 DNA: TGTGCCAGCTCCCCCGACCAACAAGAGACCCAGTACTTC
CDR3 protein: CASSPDQQETQYF
D gene: .
V gene: TRBV18
clone size: many
J gene: TRBJ2-5

CDR3 DNA: TGCAGCGTGGCAAAATCCGGGCCATCCTACGAGCAGTACTTC
CDR3 protein: CSVAKSGPSYEQYF
D gene: .
V gene: TRBV29-1
clone size: few
J gene: TRBJ2-7

CDR3 DNA: TGTGCCAGCAGTTTATCGCCAGAAACTGAAGCTTTCTTT
CDR3 protein: CASSLSPETEAFF
D gene: .
V gene: TRBV12-3/TRBV12-4
clone size: .
J gene: TRBJ1-1

CDR3 DNA: TGTGCCAGCAGCCCTAGGGCCAGGGAGAGGGCTGAAGCTTTCTTT
CDR3 protein: CASSPRARERAEAFF
D gene: .
V gene: TRBV7-2
clone size: many
J gene: TRBJ1-1

CDR3 DNA: TGTGCCAGCAGCCCCGGTAGCGGGCACCAGTTCTTC
CDR3 protein: CASSPGSGHQFF
D gene: TRBD2
V gene: TRBV5-6
clone size: .
J gene: TRBJ2-1

CDR3 DNA: TGTGCCAGCAGCTTAACTGGGACTAGCGGCAATGAGCAGTTCTTC
CDR3 protein: CASSLTGTSGNEQFF
D gene: TRBD2
V gene: TRBV7-3
clone size: many
J gene: TRBJ2-1

CDR3 DNA: TGTGCCAGCAGCCGGGACAGGACCCTTGGGGCTTTCTTT
CDR3 protein: CASSRDRTLGAFF
D gene: TRBD1
V gene: TRBV12-3/TRBV12-4
clone size: many
J gene: TRBJ1-1

CDR3 DNA: TGTGCCAGTAGTATTGGGATGGGTACTGAAGCTTTCTTT
CDR3 protein: CASSIGMGTEAFF
D gene: .
V gene: TRBV19
clone size: many
J gene: TRBJ1-1

CDR3 DNA: TGTGCCAGCAGTTCTGCAAAAAGGGTCTTCAATGAGCAGTTCTTC
CDR3 protein: CASSSAKRVFNEQFF
D gene: .
V gene: TRBV6-2/TRBV6-3
clone size: many
J gene: TRBJ2-1

CDR3 DNA: TGTGCCACCAGCAAAGGCCTCGGGGTAGTGGAGACCCAGTACTTC
CDR3 protein: CATSKGLGVVETQYF
D gene: .
V gene: TRBV15
clone size: few
J gene: TRBJ2-5

CDR3 DNA: TGTGCCAGCAGTTTAGGTGGTACTGGCTCCTACGAGCAGTACTTC
CDR3 protein: CASSLGGTGSYEQYF
D gene: .
V gene: TRBV27
clone size: many
J gene: TRBJ2-7

CDR3 DNA: TGTGCCATCAGTGAGAAACAACGGATTTTAAATTCACCCCTCCACTTT
CDR3 protein: CAISEKQRILNSPLHF
D gene: .
V gene: TRBV10-3
clone size: many
J gene: TRBJ1-6

CDR3 DNA: TGTGCCAGCAGTTCAGGACAGGGAGGGGATGGCTACACCTTC
CDR3 protein: CASSSGQGGDGYTF
D gene: TRBD1
V gene: TRBV28
clone size: many
J gene: TRBJ1-2

CDR3 DNA: TGCGCCAGCAGCTTGGGAGGGAATAGCAATCAGCCCCAGCATTTT
CDR3 protein: CASSLGGNSNQPQHF
D gene: .
V gene: TRBV28
clone size: many
J gene: TRBJ1-5

CDR3 DNA: TGTGCCACCAAGGCCTCTAGCACAGATACGCAGTATTTT
CDR3 protein: CATKASSTDTQYF
D gene: .
V gene: TRBV24-1
clone size: few
J gene: TRBJ2-3

CDR3 DNA: TGCAGTGCTAGAGTGCAGATCAATCAGCCCCAGCATTTT
CDR3 protein: CSARVQINQPQHF
D gene: .
V gene: TRBV20-1
clone size: .
J gene: TRBJ1-5

CDR3 DNA: TGTGCCAGCAGCTTAGGGGGGGGCCGGAGGGAGACCCAGTACTTC
CDR3 protein: CASSLGGGRRETQYF
D gene: .
V gene: TRBV7-2
clone size: .
J gene: TRBJ2-5

CDR3 DNA: TGTGCCAGCAGTTCCCGGACCCCAGGGGATGAGCAGTTCTTC
CDR3 protein: CASSSRTPGDEQFF
D gene: .
V gene: TRBV27
clone size: many
J gene: TRBJ2-1

CDR3 DNA: TGTGCCAGCAGCTTAGGGCAGGGGTCTAATGAAAAACTGTTTTTT
CDR3 protein: CASSLGQGSNEKLFF
D gene: .
V gene: TRBV11-2
clone size: .
J gene: TRBJ1-4

CDR3 DNA: TGCAGCGTCCCATCGTCAGGCAGCACAGATACGCAGTATTTT
CDR3 protein: CSVPSSGSTDTQYF
D gene: .
V gene: TRBV29-1
clone size: many
J gene: TRBJ2-3

CDR3 DNA: TGTGCCTGGAGCTTCGCGCTCGGGGAGCTGTTTTTT
CDR3 protein: CAWSFALGELFF
D gene: .
V gene: TRBV30
clone size: .
J gene: TRBJ2-2

CDR3 DNA: TGTGCCAGCAGTCCCAGGGGGCAAGGGGCCAACGTCCTGACTTTC
CDR3 protein: CASSPRGQGANVLTF
D gene: TRBD1
V gene: TRBV28
clone size: .
J gene: TRBJ2-6

CDR3 DNA: TGTGCCAGCAGTCCGGGACAGCTGAACACTGAAGCTTTCTTT
CDR3 protein: CASSPGQLNTEAFF
D gene: TRBD1
V gene: TRBV7-2
clone size: many
J gene: TRBJ1-1

CDR3 DNA: TGTGCCAGCTCACCTGGGGCTACCTACAATGAGCAGTTCTTC
CDR3 protein: CASSPGATYNEQFF
D gene: .
V gene: TRBV18
clone size: many
J gene: TRBJ2-1

CDR3 DNA: TGCGCCAGCAGCCGGTTCACCACAGGAATAGGGGAGACCCAGTACTTC
CDR3 protein: CASSRFTTGIGETQYF
D gene: .
V gene: TRBV4-1
clone size: .
J gene: TRBJ2-5

CDR3 DNA: TGCGCCAGCAGCCAAGATCAAGGACAAATTAGACAGCCCCAGCATTTT
CDR3 protein: CASSQDQGQIRQPQHF
D gene: .
V gene: TRBV4-1
clone size: .
J gene: TRBJ1-5

CDR3 DNA: TGTGCCACCAGCAAACTAGCGGGGTCCTCCTACGAGCAGTACTTC
CDR3 protein: CATSKLAGSSYEQYF
D gene: TRBD2
V gene: TRBV15
clone size: many
J gene: TRBJ2-7

CDR3 DNA: TGTGCCAGCAGTTGGGATGAGGCCGGGGAGCTGTTTTTT
CDR3 protein: CASSWDEAGELFF
D gene: .
V gene: TRBV6-1
clone size: many
J gene: TRBJ2-2

CDR3 DNA: TGTGCCATCAGAGGACAGGGTTACAATGAGCAGTTCTTC
CDR3 protein: CAIRGQGYNEQFF
D gene: TRBD1
V gene: TRBV10-3
clone size: few
J gene: TRBJ2-1

CDR3 DNA: TGTGCCAGCAGCTTAGGTAGCGGGGGATACACCGGGGAGCTGTTTTTT
CDR3 protein: CASSLGSGGYTGELFF
D gene: TRBD2
V gene: TRBV7-8
clone size: .
J gene: TRBJ2-2

CDR3 DNA: TGTGTCAGCAGCGTAACCAGGGGGCCCACTGAAGCTTTCTTT
CDR3 protein: CVSSVTRGPTEAFF
D gene: TRBD1
V gene: TRBV6-1
clone size: few
J gene: TRBJ1-1

CDR3 DNA: TGTGCCAGCAGTTACTCAGGACAGGGCGGCTATGGCTACACCTTC
CDR3 protein: CASSYSGQGGYGYTF
D gene: TRBD1
V gene: TRBV6-5
clone size: few
J gene: TRBJ1-2

CDR3 DNA: TGCGCCAGCAGCCTACGACTGGCGGGGGGATCGCGGCCAGATACGCAGTATTTT
CDR3 protein: CASSLRLAGGSRPDTQYF
D gene: TRBD2
V gene: TRBV4-1
clone size: .
J gene: TRBJ2-3

CDR3 DNA: TGTGCCAGCAGCTTGGGCTTAGCTGAAGCTTTCTTT
CDR3 protein: CASSLGLAEAFF
D gene: .
V gene: TRBV5-5
clone size: .
J gene: TRBJ1-1

CDR3 DNA: TGTGCCAGCAGCAACCCGGGAGGGATCACTGAAGCTTTCTTT
CDR3 protein: CASSNPGGITEAFF
D gene: .
V gene: TRBV9
clone size: many
J gene: TRBJ1-1

CDR3 DNA: TGTGCCAGCAGCCCCCGCAGGAACTCCTACGAGCAGTACTTC
CDR3 protein: CASSPRRNSYEQYF
D gene: .
V gene: TRBV3-1
clone size: .
J gene: TRBJ2-7

CDR3 DNA: TGTGCCAGCAGCTTGTATGGGGGTTTAGAAAAACTGTTTTTT
CDR3 protein: CASSLYGGLEKLFF
D gene: .
V gene: TRBV5-6
clone size: few
J gene: TRBJ1-4